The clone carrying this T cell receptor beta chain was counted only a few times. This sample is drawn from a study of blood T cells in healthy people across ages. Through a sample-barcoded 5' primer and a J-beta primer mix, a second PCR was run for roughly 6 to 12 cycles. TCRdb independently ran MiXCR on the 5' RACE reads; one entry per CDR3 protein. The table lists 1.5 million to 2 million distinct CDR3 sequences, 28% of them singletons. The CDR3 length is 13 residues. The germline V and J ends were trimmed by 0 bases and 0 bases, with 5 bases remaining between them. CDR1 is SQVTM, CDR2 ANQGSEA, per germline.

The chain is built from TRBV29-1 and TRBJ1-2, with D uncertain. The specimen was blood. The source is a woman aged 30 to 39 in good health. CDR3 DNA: TGCAGCGTTGAAGAGGCCGCTAACTATGGCTACACCTTC. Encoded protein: CSVEEAANYGYTF. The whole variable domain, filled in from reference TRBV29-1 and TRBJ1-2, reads SAVISQKPSRDICQRGTSLTIQCQVDSQVTMMFWYRQQPGQSLTLIATANQGSEATYESGFVIDKFPISRPNLTFSTLTVSNMSPEDSSIYLCSVEEAANYGYTFGSGTRLTVV.